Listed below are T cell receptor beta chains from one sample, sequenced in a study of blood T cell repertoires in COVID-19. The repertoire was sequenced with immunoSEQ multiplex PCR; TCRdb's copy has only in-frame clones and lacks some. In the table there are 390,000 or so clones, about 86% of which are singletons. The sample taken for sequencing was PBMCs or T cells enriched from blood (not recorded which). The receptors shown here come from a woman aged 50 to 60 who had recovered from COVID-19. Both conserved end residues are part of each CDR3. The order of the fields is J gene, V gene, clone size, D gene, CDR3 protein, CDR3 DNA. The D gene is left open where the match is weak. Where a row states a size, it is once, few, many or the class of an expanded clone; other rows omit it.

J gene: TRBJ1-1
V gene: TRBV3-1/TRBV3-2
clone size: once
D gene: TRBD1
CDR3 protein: CASSQVRTGDRKAFF
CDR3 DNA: TGTGCCAGCAGCCAAGTACGGACAGGGGATCGGAAAGCTTTCTTT

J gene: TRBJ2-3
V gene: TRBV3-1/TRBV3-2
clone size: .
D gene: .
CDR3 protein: CASSPATGDTDTQYF
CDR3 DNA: TGTGCCAGCAGCCCGGCGACAGGTGACACAGATACGCAGTATTTT

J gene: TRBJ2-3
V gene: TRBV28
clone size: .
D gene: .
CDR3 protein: CASSLSLPDTQYF
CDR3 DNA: TGTGCCAGCAGTTTATCCCTCCCAGATACGCAGTATTTT

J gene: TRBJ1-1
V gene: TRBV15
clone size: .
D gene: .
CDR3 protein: CATSTGRATEAFF
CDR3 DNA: TGTGCCACCAGCACCGGGAGGGCCACTGAAGCTTTCTTT

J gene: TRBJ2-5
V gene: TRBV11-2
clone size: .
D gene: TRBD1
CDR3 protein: CASSLGRGGAETQYF
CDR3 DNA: TGTGCCAGCAGCTTGGGTCGAGGGGGCGCAGAGACCCAGTACTTC

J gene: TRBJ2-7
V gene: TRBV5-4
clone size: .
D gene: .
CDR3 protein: CASSPSSYEQYF
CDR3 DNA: TGTGCCAGCAGCCCTTCCTCGTACGAGCAGTACTTC

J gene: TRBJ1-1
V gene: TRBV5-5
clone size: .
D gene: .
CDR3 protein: CASSRKDWNTEAFF
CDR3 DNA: TGTGCCAGCAGCCGGAAGGACTGGAACACTGAAGCTTTCTTT

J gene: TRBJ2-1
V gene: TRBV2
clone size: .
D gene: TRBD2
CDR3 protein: CASSEERGRDNEQFF
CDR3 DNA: TGTGCCAGCAGTGAGGAGCGGGGACGGGACAATGAGCAGTTCTTC

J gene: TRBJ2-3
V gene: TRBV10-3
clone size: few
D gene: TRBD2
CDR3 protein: CAIGTSGSSTDTQYF
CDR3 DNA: TGTGCCATCGGAACTAGCGGATCTAGCACAGATACGCAGTATTTT

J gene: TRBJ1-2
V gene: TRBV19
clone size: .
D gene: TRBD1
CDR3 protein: CASSTWTGGGYGYTF
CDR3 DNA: TGTGCCAGTAGTACTTGGACAGGGGGCGGCTATGGCTACACCTTC